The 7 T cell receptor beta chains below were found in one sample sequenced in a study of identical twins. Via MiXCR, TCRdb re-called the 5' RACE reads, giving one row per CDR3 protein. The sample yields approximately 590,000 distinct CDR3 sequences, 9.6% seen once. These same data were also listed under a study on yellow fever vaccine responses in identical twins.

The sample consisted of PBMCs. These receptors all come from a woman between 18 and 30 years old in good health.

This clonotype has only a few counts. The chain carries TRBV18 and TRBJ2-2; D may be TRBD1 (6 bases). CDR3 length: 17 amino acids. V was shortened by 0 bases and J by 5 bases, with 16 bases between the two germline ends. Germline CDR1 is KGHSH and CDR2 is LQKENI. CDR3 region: CASSPPRRGSGTGELFF. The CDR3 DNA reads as TGTGCCAGCTCACCACCGAGAAGGGGGAGTGGAACCGGGGAGCTGTTTTTT.

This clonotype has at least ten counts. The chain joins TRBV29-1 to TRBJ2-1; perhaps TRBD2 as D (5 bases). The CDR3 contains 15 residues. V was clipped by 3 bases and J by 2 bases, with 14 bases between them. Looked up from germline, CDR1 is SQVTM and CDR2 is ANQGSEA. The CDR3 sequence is CSVEAWRAPYNEQFF. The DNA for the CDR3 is TGCAGCGTTGAGGCCTGGCGGGCTCCCTACAATGAGCAGTTCTTC.

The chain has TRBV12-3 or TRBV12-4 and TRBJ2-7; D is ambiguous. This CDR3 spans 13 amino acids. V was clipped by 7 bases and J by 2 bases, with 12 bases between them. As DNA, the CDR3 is TGTGCCAGCACCCCGGGTCTCCCCTACGAGCAGTACTTC. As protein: CASTPGLPYEQYF.

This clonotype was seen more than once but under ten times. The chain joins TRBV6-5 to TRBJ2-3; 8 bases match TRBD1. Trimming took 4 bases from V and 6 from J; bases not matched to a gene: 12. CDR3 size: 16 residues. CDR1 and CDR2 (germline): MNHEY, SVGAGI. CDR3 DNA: TGTGCCAGCAGTTCCTGGACAGGGCACAGGGCGGATACGCAGTATTTT. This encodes CASSSWTGHRADTQYF.

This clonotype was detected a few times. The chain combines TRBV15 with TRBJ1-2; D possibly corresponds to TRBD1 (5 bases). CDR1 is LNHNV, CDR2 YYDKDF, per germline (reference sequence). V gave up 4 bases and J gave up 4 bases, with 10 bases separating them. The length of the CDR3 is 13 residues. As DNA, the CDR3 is TGTGCCACCAGCATTGGGGGTGGCTATGGCTACACCTTC. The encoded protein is CATSIGGGYGYTF.

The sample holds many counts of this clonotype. The CDR3 coding sequence is TGCGCCAGCAGCCAAGTAGAACTAGCGGGACGGGAGCAGTACTTC. Encoded protein: CASSQVELAGREQYF. The gene calls are TRBV4-1 and TRBJ2-7; TRBD2 aligns across 10 bases. With V trimmed by 1 base and J by 7 bases, 7 bases remained unmatched. This CDR3 is built from 15 residues. CDR1 MGHRA and CDR2 YSYEKL come from the germline V gene.

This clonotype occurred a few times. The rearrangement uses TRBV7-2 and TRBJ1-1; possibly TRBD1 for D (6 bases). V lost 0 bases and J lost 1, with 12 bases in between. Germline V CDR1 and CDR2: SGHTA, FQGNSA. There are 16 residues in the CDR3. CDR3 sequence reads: CASSLAFPRGNTEAFF. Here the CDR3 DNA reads TGTGCCAGCAGCTTAGCGTTTCCCAGGGGGAACACTGAAGCTTTCTTT.